Presented here are 7 T cell receptor beta chains from one specimen sequenced in a study of Ad26.COV2.S vaccination and SARS-CoV-2 variants. Profiled with immunoSEQ multiplex PCR; TCRdb holds only in-frame clones, not every one. The sample contains 250,000 or so clones, approximately 88% of which appear only once. Treatment meaning: 15 to 20 received Ad26.COV2.S at low or high dose, single or two shots; about 5 received placebo; per-sample allocation not given. Vaccine and placebo recipients were sampled on day 63 after the first injection. Sequences were derived from peripheral blood, sampled in a trial of Ad26.COV2.S vaccine versus placebo. The receptors originated from a person between 18 and 60 years old who received the Ad26.COV2.S COVID-19 vaccine or a placebo.

This clone was observed a few times. This chain connects TRBV12-3 or TRBV12-4 to TRBJ1-5; D might be TRBD1 (5 bases). The CDR3 is 13 amino acids. V lost 3 bases and J lost 6, with 9 bases in between. Here the CDR3 DNA reads TGTGCCAGCAGTTTTTCCGGGGCTCAGCCCCAGCATTTT. This translates into CASSFSGAQPQHF.

CDR3 nucleotides: TGTGCCAGCAGCTTGAGGTCTAGCGGGCCACAGTACTTC. This encodes CASSLRSSGPQYF. The chain combines TRBV5-8 with TRBJ2-4; 8 bases fit TRBD2. This CDR3 region has 13 residues. CDR1 is SGHTS and CDR2 is YDEGEE in the germline V gene. Trimming cost V 1 base and J 13 bases; bases outside gene matches: 7.

About this clone: Additional DNA sequences in this sample encode the identical CDR3. The chain uses TRBV3-1 (or the pseudogene TRBV3-2) and TRBJ1-1; TRBD1 is a possible D gene (5 bases). The CDR3 has 14 residues. Trimming took 1 base from V and 1 from J, leaving 7 bases between them. Germline V CDR1 and CDR2: LGHDT, YNNKEL (reference sequence). CDR3 in DNA: TGTGCCAGCAGCCAAGTGCAGGGGAACACTGAAGCTTTCTTT. Translation gives CASSQVQGNTEAFF.

The chain employs TRBV4-1 and TRBJ1-2; D might be TRBD1 (6 bases). The germline CDR1 and CDR2 sequences are MGHRA and YSYEKL. V was cut by 0 bases and J by 4 bases, with 15 bases left in between. The CDR3 contains 16 residues. The CDR3 DNA is TGCGCCAGCAGCCAAGATCGGGGGGCGGTGAGCTATGGCTACACCTTC. Translating it yields CASSQDRGAVSYGYTF.

The CDR3 region has the DNA TGTGCCACCAGTGATTTGAGTCGTAGGCGGGACCCCTCCCCAGGGGGGTACGTC. Translating gives CATSDLSRRRDPSPGGYV. The gene calls are TRBV24-1 and TRBJ2-7; D possibly corresponds to TRBD1 (7 bases). This CDR3 region has 18 residues. V lost 0 bases and J 12 bases, leaving 29 bases between the germline ends. The germline gives CDR1 KGHDR, CDR2 SFDVKD.

The chain couples TRBV4-3 to TRBJ1-1, with D unresolved. V was shortened by 3 bases and J by 4 bases, with 9 bases between the two germline ends. CDR3 length equals 13 residues. Germline CDR1 and CDR2: LGHNA and YSLEER. The CDR3 sequence: CASSQNWGTEAFF. The CDR3 DNA reads TGCGCCAGCAGCCAGAATTGGGGCACTGAAGCTTTCTTT.

This clone has a handful of counts. The chain has TRBV6-4 and TRBJ1-1; 7 bases agree with TRBD1. The CDR3 extends over 13 amino acids. The germline V gene encodes CDR1 MRHNA and CDR2 SNTAGT. V lost 6 bases, J lost 3 bases, and 4 bases stayed unmatched. The CDR3 DNA follows: TGTGCCAGCAGGACAGGGTGGGACACTGAAGCTTTCTTT. Translation: CASRTGWDTEAFF.